There are many counts of the clone carrying this TCR beta chain. Its antigen remains unknown. The CDR3 extends over 19 amino acids. The ends lost 5 bases at V and 2 bases at J; junction bases unmatched: 13. Looked up from germline, CDR1 is KGHSH and CDR2 is LQKENI. This specimen comes from a study of response to subunit inactivated influenza vaccine. TCRdb itself ran the RT-PCR reads through MiXCR, one entry per CDR3 protein. The table lists around 150,000 distinct CDR3 sequences, approximately 10% of them singletons, with approximately 13% in the top ten. Study-wide results and limits: Seasonal influenza vaccination, on each occasion, was suggested by the authors to recruit few new T cells.

Here the sequenced sample was non-naive T cells sorted from PBMCs, taken about 6 weeks after vaccination. The chain is built from TRBV18 and TRBJ2-6; 9 nucleotides align to TRBD1. This receptor was identified in a man in his fifties or sixties who received an inactivated influenza vaccine. CDR3 coding DNA: TGTGCCAGCTCATCAGTCTCGGGACAGGGAAAGACTGGGGCCAACGTCCTGACTTTC. Amino acids: CASSSVSGQGKTGANVLTF. The whole variable domain, filled in from reference TRBV18 and TRBJ2-6, reads NAGVMQNPRHLVRRRGQEARLRCSPMKGHSHVYWYRQLPEEGLKFMVYLQKENIIDESGMPKERFSAEFPKEGPSILRIQQVVRGDSAAYFCASSSVSGQGKTGANVLTFGAGSRLTVL.